Below, 30 T cell receptor beta chains from the same sample are listed, as sequenced in a study of CD8 T cells in ankylosing spondylitis. Using its own MiXCR run on the 5' RACE reads, TCRdb lists one record per CDR3 protein. The repertoire holds 160,000 or so distinct CDR3 sequences, with around a tenth as singletons. Sequenced sample: blood, either unsorted or a sorted T cell fraction (not recorded which). The receptors come from a female donor with ankylosing spondylitis or in good health (not recorded which).

The chain couples TRBV2 to TRBJ2-6; TRBD1 matches 7 bases. Per germline, CDR1 SNHLY and CDR2 FYNNEI. The CDR3 covers 17 residues. Trimming cost V 9 bases and J 4 bases; bases outside gene matches: 15. CDR3 bases: TGTGCCAGAGGGGTGGACAGGAGCCCTGTGGGGGCCAACGTCCTGACTTTC. Encoded protein: CARGVDRSPVGANVLTF.

This clonotype has a count of ten or more. The chain couples TRBV27 to TRBJ1-1; D remains unclear. The germline V gene encodes CDR1 MNHEY and CDR2 SMNVEV (reference sequence). The ends were cut back, 5 bases at V and 1 base at J, with 14 bases in the middle. The CDR3 loop spans 15 amino acids. The CDR3: CASSLLGDSNTEAFF. The CDR3 DNA reads as TGTGCCAGCAGTCTATTGGGAGATTCGAACACTGAAGCTTTCTTT.

This clonotype was recorded a few times. This chain joins TRBV12-3 or TRBV12-4 and TRBJ2-1; no clear D gene. V was pared by 3 bases and J by 7 bases, with 7 bases between. This CDR3 is 12 amino acids long. The CDR3 region is CASSFSPNEQFF. CDR3 sequence (DNA): TGTGCCAGCAGTTTCTCGCCAAATGAGCAGTTCTTC.

The rearrangement joins TRBV28 to TRBJ2-7, with TRBD1 matching 10 bases. V trimming: 6 bases; J trimming: 6 bases; junction bases outside the gene matches: 8. CDR1 is MDHEN and CDR2 is SYDVKM in the germline V gene. CDR3 length: 14 residues. The CDR3 sequence is CASSLYGTGAEQYF. Here the CDR3 DNA reads TGTGCCAGCAGCCTATACGGGACAGGGGCCGAGCAGTACTTC. Using reference TRBV28 and TRBJ2-7 for the parts outside the CDR3, the full variable domain is DVKVTQSSRYLVKRTGEKVFLECVQDMDHENMFWYRQDPGLGLRLIYFSYDVKMKEKGDIPEGYSVSREKKERFSLILESASTNQTSMYLCASSLYGTGAEQYFGPGTRLTVT.

The chain couples TRBV4-3 to TRBJ1-5; no reliable D call. This CDR3 contains 15 residues. In germline, CDR1 is LGHNA, CDR2 YSLEER. The V and J ends lost 0 bases and 8 bases respectively, with 14 bases between them. CDR3 in amino acids: CASSQDLREEEPQHF. DNA for the CDR3: TGCGCCAGCAGCCAAGATTTGAGGGAAGAGGAGCCCCAGCATTTT.

The V call is TRBV4-3, the J call TRBJ2-1, with a possible D match to TRBD2 (5 bases). V lost 1 base and J 8 bases, leaving 12 bases between the germline ends. The CDR3 has 14 amino acids. Germline V gene lookup returns CDR1 LGHNA and CDR2 YSLEER. CDR3: CASSQASPRDEQFF. CDR3 in DNA: TGCGCCAGCAGCCAAGCGTCTCCGAGGGATGAGCAGTTCTTC.

The table lists this clonotype with many counts. Sequence at one end of the junction differs from germline and may be a read error. This CDR3 is CASSLGGGYEQYF. The CDR3 nucleotides read TGTGCCAGCAGTTTGGGCGGCGGTTACGAGCAGTACTTC. The gene calls are TRBV5-1 and TRBJ2-7; D remains unclear. CDR1 SGHRS and CDR2 YFSETQ come from the germline V gene. CDR3 length: 13 residues.

The sample holds a few counts of this clonotype. This sequence joins TRBV14 and TRBJ2-1, with 7 bases that match TRBD2. J gave up 5 bases and V 0 bases, and 10 bases lay outside the gene matches. The CDR3 length is 17 residues. Germline V gene sequence: CDR1 SGHDN, CDR2 FVKESK. The CDR3 sequence is CASSQDGGVRLNNEQFF. CDR3 coding DNA: TGTGCCAGCAGCCAAGATGGGGGGGTTAGACTTAACAATGAGCAGTTCTTC.

Only a few counts were recorded for this clonotype. The CDR3 DNA is TGTGCCAGCAGCTGGACAGGCCCCAATGAGCAGTTCTTC. Translation: CASSWTGPNEQFF. The chain joins TRBV7-2 to TRBJ2-1; 7 bases map to TRBD1. Germline CDR1 SGHTA, CDR2 FQGNSA. V dropped 4 bases and J dropped 6; count of bases not matched to a gene: 3. The CDR3 covers 13 residues.

There are a few counts of this clonotype. V and J are TRBV7-9 and TRBJ2-1; D is undetermined. Trimming cost V 1 base and J 9 bases, with 7 bases left between them. The germline CDR1 and CDR2 sequences are SEHNR and FQNEAQ (reference sequence). The CDR3 length is 12 residues. CDR3 sequence (DNA): TGTGCCAGCAGCTTAGTAAATTTTGAGCAGTTCTTC. The encoded protein is CASSLVNFEQFF.

This clonotype showed up many times. The gene calls are TRBV5-1 and TRBJ2-3; either TRBD1 or TRBD2 may fit D (6 bases each). Trimming pared 7 bases from V and 3 bases from J, leaving 18 bases between. Germline V lookup: CDR1 SGHRS, CDR2 YFSETQ. CDR3 size: 15 residues. The CDR3 region has the DNA TGCGCCAGCGGACTAACACAGGGTTCTACAGATACGCAGTATTTT. Translated, it gives CASGLTQGSTDTQYF.

The rearrangement links TRBV15 to TRBJ2-1; D tentatively fits TRBD1 or TRBD2 (5 bases each). The V end lost 0 bases, the J end lost 5 bases, and 11 bases lay between the germline ends. Germline CDR1 is LNHNV and CDR2 is YYDKDF (reference sequence). The CDR3 has 15 amino acids. The CDR3 nucleotides are TGTGCCACCAGCAGAGATAAGGGACCCAACAATGAGCAGTTCTTC. It is translated as CATSRDKGPNNEQFF. Filled out from reference TRBV15 and TRBJ2-1, the complete variable domain reads DAMVIQNPRYQVTQFGKPVTLSCSQTLNHNVMYWYQQKSSQAPKLLFHYYDKDFNNEADTPDNFQSRRPNTSFCFLDIRSPGLGDTAMYLCATSRDKGPNNEQFFGPGTRLTVL.

In its sample, this clonotype was seen a few times. The junction does not match germline at one end; this may be a read error. V is TRBV20-1 and J is TRBJ2-3; D might be TRBD2 (5 bases). The CDR3 is 15 amino acids. In germline, CDR1 is DFQATT, CDR2 SNEGSKA (reference sequence). Here the CDR3 reads CSARSGLASTDTQYF. The CDR3 nucleotides are TGCAGTGCTAGATCCGGACTGGCTAGCACGGATACGCAGTATTTT.

This clonotype was counted many times. The J gene is TRBJ2-7, the V gene TRBV29-1, with D perhaps matching TRBD2 (6 bases). With 7 bases removed from V and 1 base from J, the gap between germline ends came to 11 bases. Germline CDR1 is SQVTM and CDR2 is ANQGSEA. The CDR3 loop spans 12 amino acids. Written as DNA, the CDR3 is TGCAGCGCGCGGGACGGTTCCTACGAGCAGTACTTC. Amino acid sequence: CSARDGSYEQYF.

This chain links TRBV27 with TRBJ1-1, with unresolved D. This CDR3 comprises 14 residues. Trimming left V 5 bases short and J 0 bases short, with 10 bases between. Germline V lookup: CDR1 MNHEY, CDR2 SMNVEV (reference sequence). In DNA, the CDR3 is TGTGCCAGCAGTATGGACGTCATGAACACTGAAGCTTTCTTT. Residues: CASSMDVMNTEAFF.

The sample holds many counts of this clonotype. The chain recombines TRBV7-6 with TRBJ2-2; no clear D. V was trimmed by 5 bases and J by 7 bases, leaving 5 bases between them. The V gene's germline CDR1 is SGHVS and CDR2 FNYEAQ. This CDR3 is built from 11 residues. CDR3 DNA: TGTGCCAGCAGCCTGGACGGGGAGCTGTTTTTT. Translation gives CASSLDGELFF.

This clonotype turned up a few times. The rearrangement links TRBV7-8 to TRBJ2-5; 7 bases are a match to TRBD2. The V gene end was trimmed by 3 bases and the J gene end by 5 bases; junction bases not matched to a gene: 6. In germline, CDR1 is SGHVS, CDR2 FQNEAQ. This CDR3 spans 14 amino acids. CDR3 protein: CASSLDFSGETQYF. The CDR3 bases are TGTGCCAGCAGCTTGGACTTTAGCGGGGAGACCCAGTACTTC.

This clonotype has ten or more counts. CDR3 in amino acids: CASSLGGGYTF. The CDR3 DNA follows: TGTGCCAGCAGTTTAGGCGGTGGGTACACCTTC. The genes are TRBV12-3 or TRBV12-4 and TRBJ1-2; no clear D gene. The CDR3 contains 11 residues. The V and J ends lost 1 base and 11 bases respectively, with 8 bases between them.

This clonotype was detected only a few times. V and J are TRBV3-1 and TRBJ2-7; D remains unclear. Germline lookup yields CDR1 LGHDT and CDR2 YNNKEL (reference sequence). The CDR3 runs 11 residues. V was shortened by 3 bases and J by 3 bases, with 3 bases between the two germline ends. For the CDR3, the DNA is TGTGCCAGCAGCCACCGCTACGAGCAGTACTTC. Residues: CASSHRYEQYF.

The rearrangement joins TRBV7-2 to TRBJ2-7, with TRBD2 as a possible D gene (6 bases). The CDR3 runs to 15 residues. With 0 bases removed from V and 1 base from J, the gap between germline ends came to 10 bases. Germline V gives CDR1 SGHTA, CDR2 FQGNSA. The CDR3 region is CASSLAGGGSYEQYF. Written as DNA, the CDR3 is TGTGCCAGCAGCTTAGCGGGTGGGGGGTCCTACGAGCAGTACTTC. Based on the CDR3 plus reference TRBV7-2 and TRBJ2-7, the full variable domain is GAGVSQSPSNKVTEKGKDVELRCDPISGHTALYWYRQSLGQGLEFLIYFQGNSAPDKSGLPSDRFSAERTGGSVSTLTIQRTQQEDSAVYLCASSLAGGGSYEQYFGPGTRLTVT.

This clonotype was seen more than once but under ten times. One end of the junction does not line up with germline, which may come from a read error. V usage is TRBV28 and J usage is TRBJ2-1; 12 nucleotides align to TRBD2. Germline V gives CDR1 MDHEN, CDR2 SYDVKM. The CDR3 loop spans 14 amino acids. CDR3 residues: CASSSTGTSGLGAF. CDR3 coding DNA: TGTGCCAGCAGCTCAACCGGGACTAGCGGGCTCGGGGCCTTC.

This clonotype was counted only a few times. This chain joins TRBV20-1 and TRBJ2-1, with 10 nucleotides matching TRBD1. From germline, CDR1 is DFQATT and CDR2 SNEGSKA (reference sequence). Unmatched junction bases numbered 11, after V lost 6 bases and J lost 9 bases. This CDR3 is built from 14 residues. The CDR3 reads CSATTGGSQVEQFF. The CDR3 nucleotides are TGCAGTGCAACGACAGGGGGCAGTCAGGTTGAGCAGTTCTTC.

This clonotype was detected many times. The chain joins TRBV5-1 to TRBJ2-7; D gene ambiguous. Trimming left V 3 bases short and J 2 bases short, with 9 bases between. From germline, CDR1 is SGHRS and CDR2 YFSETQ. The CDR3 runs 13 residues. This chain's CDR3 is CASSSDAAYEQYF. The CDR3 coding sequence is TGCGCCAGCAGCTCCGATGCGGCCTACGAGCAGTACTTC. Using reference TRBV5-1 and TRBJ2-7 for the parts outside the CDR3, the full variable domain is KAGVTQTPRYLIKTRGQQVTLSCSPISGHRSVSWYQQTPGQGLQFLFEYFSETQRNKGNFPGRFSGRQFSNSRSEMNVSTLELGDSALYLCASSSDAAYEQYFGPGTRLTVT.

The table lists this clonotype with a few counts. The chain joins TRBV27 to TRBJ2-3; D is unclear. V lost 3 bases and J 10 bases, leaving 8 bases between the germline ends. The CDR3 sequence is 11 residues long. Germline V lookup: CDR1 MNHEY, CDR2 SMNVEV (reference sequence). CDR3 protein: CASSLGYAQYF. DNA of the CDR3: TGTGCCAGCAGTTTGGGTTATGCGCAGTATTTT.

This sequence joins TRBV7-2 and TRBJ2-3; 8 nucleotides agree with TRBD2. The CDR3 covers 16 residues. The V segment lost 5 bases and the J segment 2 bases; nucleotides outside the gene matches: 9. Germline CDR1 SGHTA, CDR2 FQGNSA. The CDR3 loop is CASSPIGLAPTDTQYF. CDR3 DNA sequence: TGTGCCAGCAGCCCCATCGGACTAGCACCCACAGATACGCAGTATTTT.

The chain links TRBV6-5 to TRBJ2-7; 9 positions match TRBD2. This CDR3 comprises 15 residues. The trim removed 2 bases at V and 7 bases at J, leaving 9 bases unmatched. Germline V gene data show CDR1 as MNHEY and CDR2 as SVGAGI. CDR3 nucleotide sequence: TGTGCCAGCAGTTACGGCGCGGGAGGGCCGCAGGAGCAGTACTTC. This sequence encodes CASSYGAGGPQEQYF.

This clonotype was detected many times. This chain connects TRBV7-9 to TRBJ2-3; D call uncertain. V lost 5 bases and J lost 1, with 13 bases in between. Per the germline V gene, CDR1 is SEHNR and CDR2 is FQNEAQ (reference sequence). The CDR3 loop spans 15 amino acids. For the CDR3, the DNA is TGTGCCAGCAGCCCCTTTCCGTTGGGCACAGATACGCAGTATTTT. Translation gives CASSPFPLGTDTQYF.

The chain has TRBV5-1 and TRBJ2-7; 9 nucleotides align to TRBD1. The trim removed 4 bases at V and 3 bases at J, leaving 5 bases unmatched. Germline assignment: CDR1 SGHRS and CDR2 YFSETQ. The CDR3 contains 14 residues. The CDR3 region has the DNA TGCGCCAGCAGCAAAGGGACAGGGAACTACGAGCAGTACTTC. Translating it yields CASSKGTGNYEQYF.

The table lists this clonotype with a few counts. V and J are TRBV28 and TRBJ2-1, with 13 bases matching TRBD2. V was pared by 8 bases and J by 7 bases, with 2 bases of the junction left unmatched. This CDR3 is 13 amino acids long. CDR1 and CDR2 (germline): MDHEN, SYDVKM. In DNA form, the CDR3 reads TGTGCCAGCCAGACTAGCGGGAGGAATGAGCAGTTCTTC. Its protein is CASQTSGRNEQFF.

The table lists this clonotype with a few counts. The chain recombines TRBV5-1 with TRBJ1-1, with 9 positions matching TRBD1. The CDR3 has 11 amino acids. CDR1 and CDR2 from the germline V gene are SGHRS and YFSETQ. V shed 7 bases and J 12 bases; nucleotides not matched to a gene: 7. CDR3 loop: CASSTGGATFF. Written as DNA, the CDR3 is TGCGCCAGCTCCACAGGGGGCGCAACTTTCTTT. Full variable domain (remainder filled in from reference TRBV5-1 and TRBJ1-1): KAGVTQTPRYLIKTRGQQVTLSCSPISGHRSVSWYQQTPGQGLQFLFEYFSETQRNKGNFPGRFSGRQFSNSRSEMNVSTLELGDSALYLCASSTGGATFFGQGTRLTVV.